Each of the 13 T cell receptor beta chains below was sequenced from the same sample in a study of molecular identifiers for immune sequencing clone quantification (dated by TCRdb to 2016 to 2019). The method behind the library was PCR. The sample was run on an Illumina HiSeq 4000. The public reads were reprocessed in TCRdb via fastp at Q25 and MiXCR, keeping in-frame beta chains. CDR3 protein duplicates are merged, each entry listing the most common genes and DNA. Recorded for this sample are 600,000 to 650,000 distinct CDR3 sequences; just under 20% of them occurred a single time. 0.85% of the sample is held by the ten biggest clonotypes. The sequenced sample was naive CD8+ T cells from blood, with Jurkat cell RNA spiked in. In the paper's terms, the cell subset or site label means: FACS-sorted CD8+CD4-CCR7+CD45RA+ naive T cells. The receptors here all came from a human donor in good health. Some libraries in this study had Jurkat cell RNA spiked in.

This clonotype was picked up many times. The V and J genes are TRBV6-1 and TRBJ2-7; 7 bases map to TRBD1. The germline CDR1 and CDR2 sequences are MNHNS and SASEGT. The CDR3 totals 14 residues. Unmatched junction bases numbered 8, after V lost 7 bases and J lost 2 bases. The CDR3 spells CASISQGDPYEQYF. In nucleotides, the CDR3 is TGTGCCAGCATTAGCCAGGGGGACCCCTACGAGCAGTACTTC.

Worth noting for this clonotype: One base away lies a much larger clone, so this may be a sequencing read error. The chain couples TRBV4-3 to TRBJ2-2, with D tentatively TRBD2 (6 bases). This CDR3 comprises 14 residues. The germline gives CDR1 LGHNA, CDR2 YSLEER. CDR3 in DNA: TGCGCCAGCAGCCCGGGAGTAAACACCGTGGAGCTGTTTTTT. This translates into CASSPGVNTVELFF.

To note about this clonotype: Being one base from a much bigger clone, this may be a read error. The CDR3 is CASSPETNPSYEQYF. Written as DNA, the CDR3 is TGTGCCAGCAGTCCCGAGACTAACCCCTCCTACGAGCAGTACTTC. This chain connects TRBV6-6 to TRBJ2-7; TRBD2 is a possible D gene (5 bases). V was shortened by 5 bases and J by 0 bases, with 14 bases between the two germline ends. The CDR3 loop spans 15 amino acids. Germline V gives CDR1 MNHNY, CDR2 SVGAGI (reference sequence).

This clonotype appeared many times. J is TRBJ1-4 and V is TRBV6-5, with unresolved D. Germline CDR1 and CDR2: MNHEY and SVGAGI. This CDR3 spans 16 amino acids. The V end lost 1 base, the J end lost 10 bases, and 19 bases lay between the germline ends. CDR3 DNA sequence: TGTGCCAGCAGTTACTTGCCCCCCCCGGCCGTCGGAAAACTGTTTTTT. This gives the protein CASSYLPPPAVGKLFF.

The genes are TRBV5-5 and TRBJ2-7; 8 positions match TRBD1. Germline V gives CDR1 SGHKS, CDR2 YYEKEE (reference sequence). Trimming at V came to 0 bases and at J to 2 bases, leaving 4 bases not matched to a gene. The CDR3 runs 15 residues. The CDR3 DNA sequence: TGTGCCAGCAGCTTGGGACAGGGGAGCCCCTACGAGCAGTACTTC. Translation gives CASSLGQGSPYEQYF.

Notes on this clonotype: Germline is not matched at one junction end, which may reflect a read error. This chain connects TRBV9 to TRBJ1-1; possible D gene TRBD1, 5 bases. There are 13 residues in the CDR3. Germline assignment: CDR1 SGDLS and CDR2 YYNGEE. The CDR3 DNA reads TGTGCCAGCAGCCCGGGGGTGAACACTGAAGCTCTCTTT. Its translation is CASSPGVNTEALF.

This clonotype was counted many times. At one of its ends the junction is not consistent with the germline gene, which may arise from a read error. The CDR3 DNA is TGTGCCAGCAGCTTGGTTGGGCCCGGTACCTACGAGCAGTACTTC. Protein: CASSLVGPGTYEQYF. The rearrangement uses TRBV5-3 and TRBJ2-7; D gene uncertain. TRBV5-3 counts as an open reading frame of uncertain function. This CDR3 is 15 amino acids long.

The sample holds many counts of this clonotype. The genes are TRBV7-9 and TRBJ1-5; unclear D gene. In germline, CDR1 is SEHNR, CDR2 FQNEAQ (reference sequence). V was shortened by 5 bases and J by 0 bases, with 5 bases between the two germline ends. This CDR3 is 13 amino acids long. CDR3 DNA: TGTGCCAGCAGCAATTATAGCAATCAGCCCCAGCATTTT. Protein sequence: CASSNYSNQPQHF.

As to this clonotype: A much larger clone sits a single nucleotide away, making a read error possible. This sequence joins TRBV20-1 and TRBJ2-7; no clear D. Trimming removed 5 bases at V and 0 bases at J, with 11 bases between. The CDR3 covers 13 residues. Germline V gene data show CDR1 as DFQATT and CDR2 as SNEGSKA (reference sequence). This CDR3 reads CSAGLVTSYEQYF. CDR3 coding DNA: TGCAGTGCTGGGCTGGTGACCTCCTACGAGCAGTACTTC.

There are a few counts of this clonotype. The rearrangement uses TRBV6-5 and TRBJ2-7, with D perhaps assigned TRBD1 or TRBD2 (6 bases each). V lost 0 bases and J lost 4, with 13 bases in between. Germline CDR1 reads MNHEY; CDR2 reads SVGAGI. This CDR3 region has 15 residues. DNA for the CDR3: TGTGCCAGCAGTTACTCTGTGGGGGGCCGGTACGAGCAGTACTTC. It encodes CASSYSVGGRYEQYF.

This clonotype was detected only a few times. The chain recombines TRBV12-3 or TRBV12-4 with TRBJ2-2, with 7 bases fitting TRBD1. V lost 3 bases and J lost 6; bases outside the gene matches: 7. This CDR3 is built from 15 residues. CDR3 sequence: CASSFTGVGPGELFF. DNA of the CDR3: TGTGCCAGCAGTTTTACAGGGGTGGGGCCCGGGGAGCTGTTTTTT.

This clonotype has ten or more counts. This chain connects TRBV7-2 to TRBJ2-7; 7 bases are shared with TRBD2. The junction had 8 bases not matched to a gene; V was cut back by 2 bases and J by 1 base. This CDR3 comprises 16 residues. Germline CDR1 is SGHTA and CDR2 is FQGNSA. This chain's CDR3 is CASSLTLADRSYEQYF. CDR3 sequence (DNA): TGTGCCAGCAGCTTAACCCTAGCGGACCGATCCTACGAGCAGTACTTC.

There are a few counts of this clonotype. The junction shows a germline mismatch at one end, possibly a read error. The chain employs TRBV6-4 and TRBJ1-1; D gene ambiguous. This CDR3 region has 11 residues. The V gene's germline CDR1 is MRHNA and CDR2 SNTAGT. The DNA of the CDR3 is TGTGCCAGCAGTGACTCGAGTGAAGCTTCCTTT. Translated, it gives CASSDSSEASF.